Below, 14 T cell receptor beta chains from the same sample are listed, as sequenced in a study of T-cell memory formation after mild COVID-19. TCRdb re-called the 5' RACE reads with MiXCR, one entry per CDR3 protein. The data show around 510,000 distinct CDR3 sequences, with roughly 21% seen just once and roughly 9.1% held by the top ten. Sequenced: PBMCs or a T cell subset sorted from them (not recorded which). These receptors were taken from an adult woman who had mild COVID-19 (a few samples of this study predate the infection). Cell type and time point are not known.

The chain is built from TRBV24-1 and TRBJ2-2; a possible D gene is TRBD2 (5 bases). The CDR3 is made up of 13 amino acids. Germline V gene sequence: CDR1 KGHDR, CDR2 SFDVKD. Trimming left V 5 bases short and J 6 bases short, with 9 bases between. CDR3 sequence: CATSGLGAGELFF. Written as DNA, the CDR3 is TGTGCCACCAGTGGACTGGGAGCCGGGGAGCTGTTTTTT.

V gene TRBV28 combines with J gene TRBJ2-5; 9 bases align to TRBD2. CDR1 MDHEN and CDR2 SYDVKM come from the germline V gene. V lost 3 bases, J lost 5 bases, and 7 bases stayed unmatched. This CDR3 is 15 amino acids long. The CDR3 sequence is CASSFGGRVGETQYF. CDR3 coding DNA: TGTGCCAGCAGTTTCGGCGGGAGGGTTGGTGAGACCCAGTACTTC.

The J gene is TRBJ2-2, the V gene TRBV19; 10 bases are a match to TRBD2. Germline values: CDR1 LNHDA, CDR2 SQIVND (reference sequence). CDR3 length: 16 residues. Trimming removed 6 bases from V and 5 bases from J; junction bases left unmatched: 9. The CDR3 is CASSKLAGRTTGELFF. The CDR3 DNA sequence: TGTGCCAGTAGCAAACTAGCGGGGAGAACAACCGGGGAGCTGTTTTTT.

The CDR3 DNA follows: TGTGCCAGCACCGCGAGGAGGCGGGGGTACACAGATACGCAGTATTTT. This encodes CASTARRRGYTDTQYF. This sequence joins TRBV6-5 and TRBJ2-3; 7 nucleotides match TRBD2. The ends lost 7 bases at V and 2 bases at J; junction bases unmatched: 12. This CDR3 contains 16 residues. Germline V gives CDR1 MNHEY, CDR2 SVGAGI.

This clonotype was picked up a small number of times. The rearrangement uses TRBV6-4 and TRBJ2-3; 8 bases match TRBD2. Germline CDR1 is MRHNA and CDR2 is SNTAGT. The CDR3 runs 16 residues. The ends lost 8 bases at V and 2 bases at J; junction bases unmatched: 12. The CDR3 here is CASLCRGAGATDTQYF. In nucleotides, the CDR3 is TGTGCCAGCCTTTGTAGGGGAGCGGGGGCCACAGATACGCAGTATTTT.

J is TRBJ1-3 and V is TRBV7-6; 7 bases are shared with TRBD1. This CDR3 spans 16 amino acids. Germline CDR1 SGHVS, CDR2 FNYEAQ. V was pared by 3 bases and J by 2 bases, with 7 bases of the junction left unmatched. CDR3 sequence: CASSFQTGRTGNTIYF. Written as DNA, the CDR3 is TGTGCCAGCAGCTTTCAGACAGGGAGGACTGGAAACACCATATATTTT.

V and J are TRBV12-3 or TRBV12-4 and TRBJ2-1, with D tentatively TRBD2 (6 bases). Trimming stripped 0 bases from V and 6 bases from J, with 15 bases between. The CDR3 has 16 residues. The DNA of the CDR3 is TGTGCCAGCAGTTTAGCGCCGGGACTGTATGTCAATGAGCAGTTCTTC. Amino acid sequence: CASSLAPGLYVNEQFF.

The V call is TRBV24-1, the J call TRBJ2-3; TRBD1 is a possible D gene (5 bases). The CDR3 extends over 16 amino acids. Germline V lookup: CDR1 KGHDR, CDR2 SFDVKD. Trimming took off 4 bases at V and 0 bases at J, with 13 bases between the two ends. The CDR3 region is CATSDPDTSSTDTQYF. The CDR3 DNA reads TGTGCCACCAGTGACCCGGACACTTCTAGCACAGATACGCAGTATTTT.

This rearrangement joins TRBV4-1 to TRBJ1-4; D unresolved. Germline V gene lookup returns CDR1 MGHRA and CDR2 YSYEKL. V dropped 4 bases and J dropped 5 bases, with 14 bases sitting between them. CDR3 length: 15 amino acids. The CDR3 DNA sequence: TGCGCCAGCAGCCGTCCCCCTTGGGAGAATGAAAAACTGTTTTTT. This gives the protein CASSRPPWENEKLFF.

The chain combines TRBV4-3 with TRBJ2-7; TRBD1 matches 10 bases. Trimming at V came to 4 bases and at J to 5 bases, leaving 2 bases not matched to a gene. Germline V lookup: CDR1 LGHNA, CDR2 YSLEER. The CDR3 loop spans 13 amino acids. CDR3 nucleotide sequence: TGCGCCAGCAGCCCGACAGGGGGCAACGAGCAGTACTTC. Protein sequence: CASSPTGGNEQYF.

This clonotype was seen only a few times. The V gene is TRBV25-1, the J gene TRBJ2-2, with no clear D. Trimming left V 11 bases short and J 2 bases short, with 15 bases between. Germline values: CDR1 MGHDK, CDR2 SYGVNS. This CDR3 spans 14 amino acids. Here the CDR3 DNA reads TGTGCCCCCAAAAGGAAACGAAACACCGGGGAGCTGTTTTTT. This translates into CAPKRKRNTGELFF.

This clonotype was found a few times. The V and J genes are TRBV2 and TRBJ2-3, with TRBD1 identical over 7 bases. This CDR3 has 14 amino acids. V shed 4 bases, J shed 5 bases, and the junction held 6 bases outside the gene matches. In germline, CDR1 is SNHLY, CDR2 FYNNEI. The CDR3 DNA sequence: TGTGCCAGCAGTGGGGACAGTAAAATAGATACGCAGTATTTT. It specifies CASSGDSKIDTQYF.

This clonotype turned up a few times. This chain links TRBV6-2 or TRBV6-3 with TRBJ2-7; D possibly matches TRBD1 or TRBD2 (5 bases each). The V end lost 6 bases, the J end lost 3 bases, and 15 bases lay between the germline ends. From germline, CDR1 is MNHEY and CDR2 SVGEGT. The CDR3 sequence is 14 residues long. The CDR3 reads CASSKGRILYEQYF. CDR3 nucleotide sequence: TGTGCCAGCAGCAAGGGACGGATACTCTACGAGCAGTACTTC.

The V and J genes are TRBV6-5 and TRBJ1-2; TRBD1 is a possible D gene (6 bases). Germline V CDR1 and CDR2: MNHEY, SVGAGI. The ends were cut back, 5 bases at V and 8 bases at J, with 15 bases in the middle. The CDR3 runs 13 residues. CDR3: CASSTIGGGGYTF. CDR3 DNA: TGTGCCAGCAGTACCATCGGAGGGGGAGGCTACACCTTC.